A selection of T cell receptor beta chains follows, all from one sample in a study of cytomegalovirus exposure and HLA in healthy donors. TCRdb's copy holds only in-frame clones and misses some; the assay was immunoSEQ multiplex PCR. The sample table includes 150,000 to 250,000 clones. The sample taken for sequencing was PBMCs. The receptors stem from a boy aged 5-17 years in good health and CMV-seronegative. Each CDR3 is given with its conserved first and last residue. A D gene is named only where the DNA matches it firmly.

v_gene	d_gene	j_gene	CDR3aa	CDR3nt
TRBV18	TRBD1	TRBJ2-2	CASAGQGGTGELFF	TGTGCCAGCGCGGGACAGGGAGGCACCGGGGAGCTGTTTTTT
TRBV2	.	TRBJ2-7	CASNFRVGYEQYF	TGTGCCAGCAACTTTCGGGTAGGCTACGAGCAGTACTTC
TRBV18	TRBD2	TRBJ2-7	CASSRIQLTSGGGISYEQYF	TGTGCCAGCTCACGCATACAACTGACTAGCGGGGGGGGAATTTCCTACGAGCAGTACTTC
TRBV5-4	.	TRBJ2-2	CASSYEPGGELFF	TGTGCCAGCAGTTACGAACCGGGCGGGGAGCTGTTTTTT
TRBV5-4	TRBD1	TRBJ1-4	CASSLSLDRGDEKLFF	TGTGCCAGCAGCCTGTCCTTAGACAGGGGTGATGAAAAACTGTTTTTT
TRBV7-9	.	TRBJ2-5	CASSGGGETQYF	TGTGCCAGCAGCGGCGGCGGAGAGACCCAGTACTTC
TRBV5-8	.	TRBJ2-7	CASSYGQSYEQYF	TGTGCCAGCAGCTACGGACAGTCCTACGAGCAGTACTTC
TRBV28	TRBD1	TRBJ1-1	CASTLPQGAIGTEAFF	TGTGCCAGCACCCTCCCGCAGGGGGCGATTGGCACTGAAGCTTTCTTT
TRBV21-1	.	TRBJ1-5	CASSTLEGQGGNSNQPQHF	TGTGCCAGCAGCACCTTGGAAGGACAGGGGGGGAATAGCAATCAGCCCCAGCATTTT
TRBV5-4	TRBD1	TRBJ1-2	CASSGDRGPFGYTF	TGTGCCAGCAGCGGGGACAGGGGACCCTTTGGCTACACCTTC
TRBV11-2	TRBD2	TRBJ2-1	CASSLTPTSGGAGEQFF	TGTGCCAGCAGCTTAACCCCGACTAGCGGGGGGGCCGGTGAGCAGTTCTTC
TRBV27	.	TRBJ2-2	CASSLKWGPGNTGELFF	TGTGCCAGCAGCCTAAAATGGGGGCCAGGAAACACCGGGGAGCTGTTTTTT
TRBV4-2	.	TRBJ2-3	CASSESTDTQYF	TGTGCCAGCAGCGAGAGTACAGATACGCAGTATTTT
TRBV2	TRBD2	TRBJ2-5	CASSDGSGGVYQETQYF	TGTGCCAGCAGTGACGGTAGCGGGGGTGTGTACCAAGAGACCCAGTACTTC
TRBV11-2	TRBD2	TRBJ2-5	CASRMPGLVAETQYF	TGTGCCAGCAGGATGCCGGGACTAGTCGCGGAGACCCAGTACTTC
TRBV30	TRBD1	TRBJ1-3	CAWSTWTGEGSTIYF	TGTGCCTGGAGCACTTGGACAGGGGAAGGAAGCACCATATATTTT
TRBV10-3	TRBD2	TRBJ2-3	CAISESGLAARSTQYF	TGTGCCATCAGTGAGTCCGGACTAGCGGCCCGGAGTACGCAGTATTTT
TRBV11-2	.	TRBJ2-7	CASSADEGEVPYEQYF	TGTGCCAGCAGCGCCGACGAGGGTGAGGTCCCCTACGAGCAGTACTTC
TRBV2	TRBD2	TRBJ2-2	CASRRLASPGELCF	TGTGCCAGCAGAAGACTAGCTTCCCCCGGGGAGCTGTGTTTT
TRBV9	.	TRBJ2-5	CASSVEGLEETQYF	TGTGCCAGCAGCGTAGAGGGGCTAGAAGAGACCCAGTACTTC
TRBV5-1	TRBD2	TRBJ2-5	CASSELAGGRETQYF	TGCGCCAGCAGCGAGTTAGCGGGGGGCAGGGAGACCCAGTACTTC
TRBV7-9	.	TRBJ1-1	CASRTGVSPEAFF	TGTGCCAGCAGGACGGGGGTGAGCCCTGAAGCTTTCTTT
TRBV27	TRBD1	TRBJ1-1	CASKGDRMNTEAFF	TGTGCCAGCAAGGGGGACAGGATGAACACTGAAGCTTTCTTT
TRBV4-2	.	TRBJ1-6	CASSPWGGPAYNSPLHF	TGTGCCAGCAGCCCCTGGGGGGGTCCGGCCTATAATTCACCCCTCCACTTT
TRBV7-6	.	TRBJ2-1	CASSLSGIYEQFF	TGTGCCAGCAGCTTATCCGGGATCTATGAGCAGTTCTTC
TRBV5-6	.	TRBJ2-5	CASSLARLQETQYF	TGTGCCAGCAGCTTGGCGAGACTGCAAGAGACCCAGTACTTC
TRBV6-5	.	TRBJ2-3	CASSFTRTRGDTQYF	TGTGCCAGCAGTTTCACAAGGACACGGGGGGATACGCAGTATTTT
TRBV19	TRBD1	TRBJ1-1	CASIRTGGETEAFF	TGTGCCAGTATACGTACAGGGGGCGAGACTGAAGCTTTCTTT
TRBV7-9	.	TRBJ2-7	CASSVRGESDEQYF	TGTGCCAGCAGCGTCAGGGGTGAAAGCGACGAGCAGTACTTC
TRBV30	TRBD1	TRBJ2-6	CAWSARQGVSGANVLTF	TGTGCCTGGAGTGCCCGACAGGGCGTATCTGGGGCCAACGTCCTGACTTTC
TRBV10-2	.	TRBJ1-1	CASSEPGLMNTEAFF	TGCGCCAGCAGTGAGCCGGGTCTCATGAACACTGAAGCTTTCTTT
TRBV5-5	.	TRBJ1-6	CASSTGQIGNSPLHF	TGTGCCAGCAGCACAGGACAGATCGGGAATTCACCCCTCCACTTT
TRBV30	TRBD1	TRBJ1-6	CAWSPRGLRAYNSPLHF	TGTGCCTGGAGTCCCAGGGGGCTCAGGGCCTATAATTCACCCCTCCACTTT
TRBV6-5	.	TRBJ2-1	CASSSRRIRGNEQFF	TGTGCCAGCAGTTCAAGACGAATTAGGGGCAATGAGCAGTTCTTC
TRBV7-3	TRBD1	TRBJ1-1	CASNIQGGRLDTEAFF	TGTGCCAGCAATATACAGGGGGGAAGATTGGACACTGAAGCTTTCTTT